The present T cell receptor (beta chain) was sequenced within a study of T cells in Graves' hyperthyroidism and ophthalmopathy. Amplified TCR beta CDR3 regions came from RNA transcripts. The HTBI primer set was used in a first-round RT-PCR of the TCR CDR3. TCRdb itself ran the multiplex PCR reads through MiXCR, one entry per CDR3 protein. The sample includes about 660,000 distinct CDR3 sequences, approximately 42% of them seen just once. This clonotype has only a few counts. Deletions cut 2 bases from V and 6 bases from J, with 16 bases between. Germline CDR1 and CDR2: SGHTA and FQGNSA. This CDR3 is built from 15 residues.

The source of this sequence is an adult man with Graves' disease, either hyperthyroidism or ophthalmopathy (not recorded which). This chain joins TRBV7-2 and TRBJ1-1, with D possibly matching TRBD1 (5 bases). Sequences were obtained from peripheral blood or thyroid tissue (not recorded which). The CDR3 here is CASSLIRGVGSEAFF. CDR3 sequence (DNA): TGTGCCAGCAGCTTAATCCGGGGCGTGGGCTCTGAAGCTTTCTTT.